The rows below give T cell receptor beta chains drawn from one sample of a study of blood T cell repertoires in COVID-19. TCRdb's table, derived via immunoSEQ multiplex PCR, lists solely in-frame clones and lacks some. This table has some 160,000 clones, 75% to 85% appearing once. Sequenced sample: peripheral blood. These receptors were taken from a human donor in a cohort sampled during active COVID-19. The CDR3 runs from the conserved cysteine through the conserved F or W. The order of the fields is clone size, CDR3 length, V gene, J gene, D gene, CDR3 protein, CDR3 DNA. D genes are given only for firm matches. Clone sizes are given selectively: once, few, many, or a class where the clone is expanded.

clone_size: NA; cdr3_length: 14; v_call: TRBV10-3; j_call: TRBJ2-7; d_call: TRBD1; cdr3_aa: CAISEVRGRYEQYF; cdr3_nt: TGTGCCATCAGTGAGGTCAGGGGGCGATACGAGCAGTACTTC
clone_size: NA; cdr3_length: 15; v_call: TRBV24-1; j_call: TRBJ2-5; d_call: NA; cdr3_aa: CATSDAPSRGETQYF; cdr3_nt: TGTGCCACCAGTGATGCGCCCTCTAGGGGAGAGACCCAGTACTTC
clone_size: NA; cdr3_length: 13; v_call: TRBV19; j_call: TRBJ2-7; d_call: NA; cdr3_aa: CASSIAGLAEQYF; cdr3_nt: TGTGCCAGTAGTATAGCAGGGTTAGCCGAGCAGTACTTC
clone_size: few; cdr3_length: 16; v_call: TRBV5-1; j_call: TRBJ1-3; d_call: TRBD1; cdr3_aa: CASSPGQAASGNTIYF; cdr3_nt: TGCGCCAGCAGCCCGGGACAGGCGGCCTCTGGAAACACCATATATTTT
clone_size: once; cdr3_length: 13; v_call: TRBV6-5; j_call: TRBJ1-2; d_call: TRBD1; cdr3_aa: CASRGDRAAGYTF; cdr3_nt: TGTGCCAGCAGAGGCGACAGGGCGGCTGGCTACACCTTC
clone_size: once; cdr3_length: 14; v_call: TRBV2; j_call: TRBJ2-7; d_call: NA; cdr3_aa: CASSAGTRTYEQYF; cdr3_nt: TGTGCCAGCAGCGCCGGGACACGCACCTACGAGCAGTACTTC
clone_size: NA; cdr3_length: 12; v_call: TRBV7-2; j_call: TRBJ2-7; d_call: NA; cdr3_aa: CASSLPVYEQYF; cdr3_nt: TGTGCCAGCAGCTTACCGGTATACGAGCAGTACTTC
clone_size: few; cdr3_length: 14; v_call: TRBV2; j_call: TRBJ2-7; d_call: TRBD2; cdr3_aa: CASRGLAGQSEQYF; cdr3_nt: TGTGCCAGCAGGGGACTAGCGGGACAATCCGAGCAGTACTTC
clone_size: NA; cdr3_length: 13; v_call: TRBV12-3/TRBV12-4; j_call: TRBJ1-1; d_call: NA; cdr3_aa: CASSLSGSTEAFF; cdr3_nt: TGTGCCAGCAGTTTATCGGGATCCACTGAAGCTTTCTTT
clone_size: once; cdr3_length: 14; v_call: TRBV19; j_call: TRBJ2-6; d_call: TRBD1; cdr3_aa: CASSDRAGANVLTF; cdr3_nt: TGTGCCAGTAGCGACAGGGCTGGGGCCAACGTCCTGACTTTC
clone_size: NA; cdr3_length: 13; v_call: TRBV6-5; j_call: TRBJ1-3; d_call: NA; cdr3_aa: CASSSAAGNTIYF; cdr3_nt: TGTGCCAGCAGTTCCGCGGCTGGAAACACCATATATTTT
clone_size: NA; cdr3_length: 15; v_call: TRBV5-6; j_call: TRBJ1-4; d_call: NA; cdr3_aa: CASRPSTVWDEKLFF; cdr3_nt: TGTGCCAGCAGGCCGAGCACAGTTTGGGATGAAAAACTGTTTTTT
clone_size: NA; cdr3_length: 15; v_call: TRBV4-1; j_call: TRBJ2-1; d_call: TRBD2; cdr3_aa: CASSQDGLASNEQFF; cdr3_nt: TGCGCCAGCAGCCAAGATGGACTAGCCAGTAATGAGCAGTTCTTC
clone_size: NA; cdr3_length: 15; v_call: TRBV7-2; j_call: TRBJ2-7; d_call: TRBD1; cdr3_aa: CASSSQGGAIYEQYF; cdr3_nt: TGTGCCAGCAGCTCACAGGGGGGTGCCATATACGAGCAGTACTTC
clone_size: NA; cdr3_length: 13; v_call: TRBV24-1; j_call: TRBJ2-1; d_call: TRBD2; cdr3_aa: CATSLGGYNEQFF; cdr3_nt: TGTGCCACCAGTCTGGGAGGGTACAATGAGCAGTTCTTC
clone_size: few; cdr3_length: 14; v_call: TRBV4-3; j_call: TRBJ1-3; d_call: NA; cdr3_aa: CASSKTPSGNTIYF; cdr3_nt: TGCGCCAGCAGCAAGACACCCTCTGGAAACACCATATATTTT
clone_size: NA; cdr3_length: 13; v_call: TRBV12-3/TRBV12-4; j_call: TRBJ1-2; d_call: NA; cdr3_aa: CASSRNGNYGYTF; cdr3_nt: TGTGCCAGCAGCCGGAACGGGAACTATGGCTACACCTTC
clone_size: once; cdr3_length: 15; v_call: TRBV6-4; j_call: TRBJ2-3; d_call: TRBD1; cdr3_aa: CASRTGTGATDTQYF; cdr3_nt: TGTGCCAGCAGAACCGGGACAGGGGCGACAGATACGCAGTATTTT
clone_size: NA; cdr3_length: 14; v_call: TRBV9; j_call: TRBJ2-3; d_call: NA; cdr3_aa: CASSPGLLTDTQYF; cdr3_nt: TGTGCCAGCAGCCCGGGACTTCTCACAGATACGCAGTATTTT
clone_size: once; cdr3_length: 15; v_call: TRBV5-5; j_call: TRBJ1-4; d_call: NA; cdr3_aa: CASKNTGGPNEKLFF; cdr3_nt: TGTGCCAGCAAGAACACGGGGGGTCCAAATGAAAAACTGTTTTTT
clone_size: NA; cdr3_length: 16; v_call: TRBV9; j_call: TRBJ1-6; d_call: NA; cdr3_aa: CASSVGGSSYNSPLHF; cdr3_nt: TGTGCCAGCAGCGTAGGAGGAAGCTCCTATAATTCACCCCTCCACTTT
clone_size: NA; cdr3_length: 14; v_call: TRBV15; j_call: TRBJ1-2; d_call: NA; cdr3_aa: CATSRIGEAYGYTF; cdr3_nt: TGTGCCACCAGCAGGATAGGGGAGGCCTATGGCTACACCTTC
clone_size: NA; cdr3_length: 15; v_call: TRBV11-1; j_call: TRBJ1-1; d_call: TRBD1; cdr3_aa: CASSLRSGGDTEAFF; cdr3_nt: TGTGCCAGCAGCCTAAGATCAGGGGGCGACACTGAAGCTTTCTTT
clone_size: few; cdr3_length: 15; v_call: TRBV7-9; j_call: TRBJ2-7; d_call: TRBD2; cdr3_aa: CASSSRTSATYEQYF; cdr3_nt: TGTGCCAGCAGCTCCCGGACTAGCGCTACCTACGAGCAGTACTTC
clone_size: NA; cdr3_length: 18; v_call: TRBV4-2; j_call: TRBJ1-1; d_call: TRBD1; cdr3_aa: CASSQSGQGNSLNTEAFF; cdr3_nt: TGTGCCAGCAGCCAAAGTGGACAGGGCAACTCCCTGAACACTGAAGCTTTCTTT
clone_size: NA; cdr3_length: 16; v_call: TRBV4-3; j_call: TRBJ2-6; d_call: NA; cdr3_aa: CASSPGEISGANVLTF; cdr3_nt: TGCGCCAGCAGCCCCGGGGAAATCTCTGGGGCCAACGTCCTGACTTTC
clone_size: NA; cdr3_length: 17; v_call: TRBV9; j_call: TRBJ1-6; d_call: TRBD1; cdr3_aa: CASIKRTGTGFHSPLHF; cdr3_nt: TGTGCCAGCATCAAACGTACCGGGACAGGGTTCCATTCACCCCTCCACTTT
clone_size: NA; cdr3_length: 14; v_call: TRBV4-3; j_call: TRBJ1-4; d_call: NA; cdr3_aa: CASSQSYGGEKLFF; cdr3_nt: TGCGCCAGCAGCCAATCTTACGGGGGTGAAAAACTGTTTTTT
clone_size: once; cdr3_length: 15; v_call: TRBV4-1; j_call: TRBJ1-5; d_call: NA; cdr3_aa: CASSQVPTENQPQHF; cdr3_nt: TGCGCCAGCAGCCAAGTTCCGACAGAGAATCAGCCCCAGCATTTT
clone_size: NA; cdr3_length: 15; v_call: TRBV19; j_call: TRBJ2-6; d_call: TRBD1; cdr3_aa: CASSTDRAGANVLTF; cdr3_nt: TGTGCCAGTAGTACCGACAGGGCTGGGGCCAACGTCCTGACTTTC
clone_size: NA; cdr3_length: 14; v_call: TRBV6-5; j_call: TRBJ1-5; d_call: NA; cdr3_aa: CASSPGHSNQPQHF; cdr3_nt: TGTGCCAGCAGTCCGGGACATAGCAATCAGCCCCAGCATTTT
clone_size: NA; cdr3_length: 15; v_call: TRBV24-1; j_call: TRBJ1-2; d_call: TRBD1; cdr3_aa: CATGTGLPGNYGYTF; cdr3_nt: TGTGCCACCGGGACAGGGCTTCCGGGGAACTATGGCTACACCTTC
clone_size: NA; cdr3_length: 14; v_call: TRBV6-5; j_call: TRBJ2-7; d_call: TRBD1; cdr3_aa: CASSDRGSSYEQYF; cdr3_nt: TGTGCCAGCAGCGACAGGGGGAGCTCCTACGAGCAGTACTTC
clone_size: NA; cdr3_length: 14; v_call: TRBV2; j_call: TRBJ1-1; d_call: NA; cdr3_aa: CASSEDSGTPKAFF; cdr3_nt: TGTGCCAGCAGTGAGGACTCCGGGACACCGAAAGCTTTCTTT
clone_size: NA; cdr3_length: 15; v_call: TRBV5-1; j_call: TRBJ1-2; d_call: TRBD1; cdr3_aa: CASSNLQGVDGGYTF; cdr3_nt: TGCGCCAGCAGCAACCTACAGGGGGTGGATGGTGGCTACACCTTC
clone_size: NA; cdr3_length: 12; v_call: TRBV7-9; j_call: TRBJ2-7; d_call: TRBD1; cdr3_aa: CASSLTGVEQYF; cdr3_nt: TGTGCCAGCAGCCTTACAGGGGTCGAGCAGTACTTC
clone_size: NA; cdr3_length: 15; v_call: TRBV7-2; j_call: TRBJ2-3; d_call: NA; cdr3_aa: CASSLSGLHTDTQYF; cdr3_nt: TGTGCCAGCAGCTTATCGGGTCTTCACACAGATACGCAGTATTTT
clone_size: NA; cdr3_length: 15; v_call: TRBV4-2; j_call: TRBJ1-4; d_call: NA; cdr3_aa: CASSQGGGRMEKLFF; cdr3_nt: TGTGCCAGCAGCCAGGGGGGAGGTAGGATGGAAAAACTGTTTTTT
clone_size: NA; cdr3_length: 16; v_call: TRBV7-7; j_call: TRBJ2-7; d_call: TRBD1; cdr3_aa: CASSLELGQGPHEQYF; cdr3_nt: TGTGCTAGCAGCTTAGAGTTGGGACAGGGACCCCACGAGCAGTACTTC
clone_size: NA; cdr3_length: 14; v_call: TRBV5-1; j_call: TRBJ1-2; d_call: NA; cdr3_aa: CASSLSYGNYGYTF; cdr3_nt: TGCGCCAGCAGCTTGTCCTACGGTAACTATGGCTACACCTTC
clone_size: NA; cdr3_length: 14; v_call: TRBV7-2; j_call: TRBJ2-7; d_call: TRBD2; cdr3_aa: CASRSGGSSYEQYF; cdr3_nt: TGTGCCAGTCGCAGCGGGGGGAGCTCCTACGAGCAGTACTTC
clone_size: NA; cdr3_length: 14; v_call: TRBV10-2; j_call: TRBJ1-3; d_call: NA; cdr3_aa: CASSESVAGNTIYF; cdr3_nt: TGCGCCAGCAGTGAGTCTGTAGCAGGAAACACCATATATTTT
clone_size: NA; cdr3_length: 14; v_call: TRBV5-4; j_call: TRBJ2-2; d_call: TRBD2; cdr3_aa: CASTGTSGTGELFF; cdr3_nt: TGTGCCAGCACCGGGACTAGCGGCACCGGGGAGCTGTTTTTT
clone_size: NA; cdr3_length: 14; v_call: TRBV18; j_call: TRBJ1-1; d_call: NA; cdr3_aa: CASSPLRVGTEAFF; cdr3_nt: TGTGCCAGCTCACCACTCAGGGTAGGGACTGAAGCTTTCTTT
clone_size: NA; cdr3_length: 15; v_call: TRBV6-6; j_call: TRBJ2-7; d_call: TRBD2; cdr3_aa: CASSSSGRALGEQYF; cdr3_nt: TGTGCCAGCAGTTCGAGCGGGAGGGCCCTCGGCGAGCAGTACTTC
clone_size: NA; cdr3_length: 16; v_call: TRBV11-1; j_call: TRBJ2-3; d_call: NA; cdr3_aa: CASSRGLRMDTDTQYF; cdr3_nt: TGTGCCAGCAGCCGGGGACTCCGGATGGACACAGATACGCAGTATTTT
clone_size: NA; cdr3_length: 17; v_call: TRBV30; j_call: TRBJ2-7; d_call: NA; cdr3_aa: CAWSASVLPGTLYEQYF; cdr3_nt: TGTGCCTGGAGTGCCTCTGTCCTACCCGGGACACTCTACGAGCAGTACTTC
clone_size: NA; cdr3_length: 13; v_call: TRBV5-6; j_call: TRBJ2-7; d_call: NA; cdr3_aa: CASTPGLSYEQYF; cdr3_nt: TGTGCCAGCACCCCGGGACTTTCGTACGAGCAGTACTTC
clone_size: NA; cdr3_length: 13; v_call: TRBV5-5; j_call: TRBJ1-3; d_call: NA; cdr3_aa: CASSSGSGNTIYF; cdr3_nt: TGTGCCAGCAGCTCGGGGTCTGGAAACACCATATATTTT
clone_size: NA; cdr3_length: 14; v_call: TRBV19; j_call: TRBJ1-6; d_call: TRBD1; cdr3_aa: CASRADRGNSPLHF; cdr3_nt: TGTGCCAGTAGGGCGGACAGGGGTAATTCACCCCTCCACTTT
clone_size: NA; cdr3_length: 12; v_call: TRBV12-3/TRBV12-4; j_call: TRBJ2-3; d_call: NA; cdr3_aa: CASSFQTATQYF; cdr3_nt: TGTGCCAGCAGTTTCCAGACAGCTACGCAGTATTTT
clone_size: NA; cdr3_length: 16; v_call: TRBV4-2; j_call: TRBJ1-4; d_call: TRBD1; cdr3_aa: CASSQDSTGGSEKLFF; cdr3_nt: TGTGCCAGCAGCCAAGATTCGACAGGGGGTAGTGAAAAACTGTTTTTT